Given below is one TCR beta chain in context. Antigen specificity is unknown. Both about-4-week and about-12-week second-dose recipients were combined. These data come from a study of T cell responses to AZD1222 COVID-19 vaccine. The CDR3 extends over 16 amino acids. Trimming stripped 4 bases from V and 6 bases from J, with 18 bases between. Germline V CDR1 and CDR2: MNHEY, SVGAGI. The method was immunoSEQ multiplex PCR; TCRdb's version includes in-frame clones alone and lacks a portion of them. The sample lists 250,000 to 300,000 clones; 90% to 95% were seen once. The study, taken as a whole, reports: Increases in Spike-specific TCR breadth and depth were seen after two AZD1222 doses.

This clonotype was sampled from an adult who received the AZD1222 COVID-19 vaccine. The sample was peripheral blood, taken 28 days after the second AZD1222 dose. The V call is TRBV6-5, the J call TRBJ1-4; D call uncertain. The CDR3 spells CASSSRWRDGDEKLFF. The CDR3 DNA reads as TGTGCCAGCAGTTCCCGTTGGAGGGATGGTGATGAAAAACTGTTTTTT.